A single sample is the source of the 5 T cell receptor beta chains below, sequenced in a study of T cell responses to AZD1222 COVID-19 vaccine. Libraries were prepared by immunoSEQ multiplex PCR; TCRdb keeps only in-frame clonotypes and omits some of them. Of some 160,000 clones listed, roughly 93% are singletons. The sample consisted of peripheral blood, taken 28 days after the second AZD1222 dose. These receptor sequences come from an adult who received the AZD1222 COVID-19 vaccine.

The V gene is TRBV3-1 (or the pseudogene TRBV3-2), the J gene TRBJ1-2, with D possibly being TRBD1 (5 bases). Trimming shortened V by 1 base and J by 0 bases, and 9 bases separated the two germline ends. CDR1 and CDR2 from the germline V gene are LGHDT and YNNKEL (reference sequence). The CDR3 runs 15 residues. The CDR3 nucleotides are TGTGCCAGCAGCCAAGCGGGGGGTGCTAACTATGGCTACACCTTC. This encodes CASSQAGGANYGYTF.

The V gene is TRBV27, the J gene TRBJ2-7; 11 nucleotides agree with TRBD2. The CDR3 is made up of 15 amino acids. Looked up from germline, CDR1 is MNHEY and CDR2 is SMNVEV (reference sequence). Trimming removed 5 bases from V and 3 bases from J; junction bases left unmatched: 6. The CDR3 protein is CASSTPSGGFYEQYF. CDR3 DNA sequence: TGTGCCAGCAGTACCCCTAGCGGGGGGTTCTACGAGCAGTACTTC.

The chain links TRBV27 to TRBJ1-5; D possibly corresponds to TRBD1 (5 bases). CDR3 length equals 18 residues. Germline V gives CDR1 MNHEY, CDR2 SMNVEV (reference sequence). Between the trimmed V and J ends, which lost 5 bases and 0 bases, there was a span of 20 bases. The CDR3, as DNA: TGTGCCAGCAGTACTAGGGCCCCGACAGCTTATAGCAATCAGCCCCAGCATTTT. The encoded protein is CASSTRAPTAYSNQPQHF.

The CDR3 is CAWSGRSSDYGYTF. For the CDR3, the DNA is TGTGCCTGGAGTGGCAGGTCCTCGGACTATGGCTACACCTTC. The chain links TRBV30 to TRBJ1-2; D call uncertain. V lost 1 base to trimming and J lost 3 bases, with 12 bases between them. CDR3 length equals 14 residues. Germline-derived CDR1 and CDR2 are GTSNPN and SVGIG (reference sequence).

This sequence joins TRBV3-1 (or the pseudogene TRBV3-2) and TRBJ2-1; 7 nucleotides align to TRBD2. Germline V gives CDR1 LGHDT, CDR2 YNNKEL (reference sequence). V shed 4 bases, J shed 10 bases, and the junction held 10 bases outside the gene matches. The CDR3 is made up of 14 amino acids. CDR3: CASSPREGWGEQFF. The DNA for the CDR3 is TGTGCCAGCAGCCCGAGGGAGGGTTGGGGGGAGCAGTTCTTC.